The source of this TCR beta chain is a study of cytomegalovirus exposure and HLA in healthy donors. Study-level information: Inside one of the first data releases sat roughly 80 million unique TCRs taken from HLA-typed donors.

Study results and limitations: Later findings reportedly placed an Asian-associated ancestry cluster below the roughly 670-donor mean for N-insertions. Productive status was seen about 87% or about 30% of the time for most TCR beta V segments in an earlier analysis. The authors listed some 160 TCR beta chains as cytomegalovirus-associated.

With 60 Vbeta and 13 Jbeta primers, the PCR was carried out. Assay used: immunoSEQ multiplex PCR; TCRdb lists only in-frame clones, some missing. This table has approximately 110,000 clones, under 85% appearing once. To note about this clone: Its target is unknown.

V was trimmed by 5 bases and J by 4 bases, leaving 15 bases between them. Germline-derived CDR1 and CDR2 are SGHDT and YYEEEE. This CDR3 contains 14 residues. The rearrangement joins TRBV5-6 to TRBJ1-2; unclear D gene. This TCR came from a woman aged 45-59 years in good health and CMV-seropositive. Sequencing used PBMCs. DNA of the CDR3: TGTGCCAGCAGGGCGAGGGAAGACGCCTATGGCTACACCTTC. Translating gives CASRAREDAYGYTF.